This T cell receptor (beta chain) emerged from a study of Graves' ophthalmopathy and Graves' hyperthyroidism (dated by TCRdb to 2017 to 2018). In the study overall: Peripheral blood was collected at initial diagnosis, before any treatment. The 90 or so discovery patients were randomly split 7:3 into training and test sets. In five or six hyperthyroidism patients, the T-cell repertoire of thyroid tissue was compared with the T-cell repertoire of blood. An independent validation cohort comprised 18 hyperthyroidism patients and 15 to 17 patients who later progressed from hyperthyroidism to ophthalmopathy. To explore V-J signatures distinguishing ophthalmopathy from hyperthyroidism, a discovery set of around 100 patients (about 44 ophthalmopathy, roughly 56 stable hyperthyroidism) was enrolled. Following sampling, methimazole starting at 30 mg daily was administered to hyperthyroidism patients, and high-dose intravenous methylprednisolone was administered to ophthalmopathy patients. In total, 135 blood samples were TCR-sequenced: around 42 ophthalmopathy, under 85 hyperthyroidism and roughly 17 hyperthyroidism-to-ophthalmopathy patients. To tell Graves' ophthalmopathy apart from Graves' hyperthyroidism, and to predict which patients would progress to ophthalmopathy, the study relied on TCR beta repertoire signatures.

A word on this clonotype: Its specific antigen is unknown. A read error may be the cause here, since a much bigger clone is one base away. The CDR3 does not end in the conserved phenylalanine or tryptophan, so this is likely a read error.

A patient counted as having stable hyperthyroidism if there was no progression to ophthalmopathy within 18 months of follow-up. Hyperthyroidism patients were newly diagnosed, were aged 18 to 65 years, and had a disease duration under 2 months. Patients were excluded if they had other autoimmune diseases, uncontrolled infections, pregnancy or lactation. Diagnosis was based on clinical symptoms, serum thyroxine, TRAb, thyroid ultrasound and orbital computed tomography. PBMCs were isolated from roughly 10 ml of fresh peripheral blood by Ficoll-Paque density gradient centrifugation. Total RNA was extracted using Trizol reagent, and RNA quality was checked on an Agilent 2100 Bioanalyzer. In the germline V gene, CDR1 corresponds to KGHDR and CDR2 to SFDVKD. The CDR3 contains 14 residues when both ends are counted. Only CDR3 DNA remains: 42 bases, in frame from the first base. The V end loses 3 bases and the J end loses 2 bases, and a stretch of 10 bases separates them.

What the authors observed across the whole study: Among expanded thyroid clonotypes with frequency above 0.001, most also showed up in blood, which suggests that blood repertoires may reflect the thyroid immune response. Ophthalmopathy was separated from stable hyperthyroidism by the 13-signature model with around 89% sensitivity and around 81% specificity in cross-validation and with 80%/75% in the test set. No statistical method was used to predetermine the sample size, and group allocation was not hidden from the investigators. In validation, the model predicted ophthalmopathy progression with about 71% sensitivity and roughly 78% specificity; some twelve predicted patients were CT-confirmed with GO in a median of approximately six months.

For repertoire sequencing, TCR beta CDR3 regions were amplified from RNA transcripts. The first round was an RT-PCR using HTBI primers with the Qiagen OneStep RT-PCR kit, and this first round was followed by a second-round multiplex PCR, then size selection and purification. Libraries were sequenced paired-end with 100 bp reads on an Illumina HiSeq2000. On the authors' methods: SOAPnuke was used for read processing, and reads with adapters, uncalled bases, a mean Phred below 15, or no exact constant-primer or identifier match were discarded. COPE v1.2.5 was used to merge high-quality paired reads. Each unique nucleotide sequence was defined as a clonotype, and clonotypes were aligned to IMGT TRB V, D and J references with MiTCR v1.1. Analysis was restricted to V-J combinations with a frequency above 0.0001, which covered roughly 99% of repertoires. For each V-J combination, a TCR clonal expansion and chaos score was defined as the ratio of F50 clonal expansion to chaos observed in the TCRdist matrix. Features were reduced by Welch's t-statistics and random forest to over 10 V-J combinations, which fed a naive Bayes classifier. Thyroid-blood repertoire similarity was quantified with the Morisita-Horn index. Through fastp at Q25 and MiXCR, TCRdb rebuilt clones from the public reads, retaining in-frame beta chains. A single entry per CDR3 protein holds the most common genes and DNA from its merged rows. V and J calls and clone size were set by TCRdb, not the authors. For this sample there are about 380,000 distinct CDR3 sequences; less than 20% appear just once. The ten largest make up roughly 7% of the sample.

The sequencing input was peripheral blood. The origin of this receptor is a woman aged 18-29 years with stable Graves' hyperthyroidism. Donor details come from another sample of the same person, matched by shared clones. The rearranged chain carries TRBV24-1 and TRBJ2-7, with TRBD1 tentatively as D gene (6 bases match). The CDR3 corresponds to CATSDHRAPYEQYY. The DNA sequence is as follows: TGTGCCACCAGTGATCACAGGGCCCCCTACGAGCAGTACTAC.